This T cell receptor (beta chain) originates from a study of identical twins. General study findings and limits: Abundant beta clonotypes from cord blood had fewer insertions, unlike memory repertoires, which showed none. Monozygotic twin pairs showed more out-of-frame TCR alpha sharing than models estimated. Cross-sectional statistical analysis, not tracking of the same donors, underpinned the conclusions.

TCRdb reprocessed the 5' RACE reads with MiXCR, giving one entry per CDR3 protein. The sample includes 1,800,000 or so distinct CDR3 sequences, roughly 35% of them seen just once. A note on this clonotype: The antigen is unknown.

Germline V gene sequence: CDR1 DFQATT, CDR2 SNEGSKA (reference sequence). The CDR3 has 12 amino acids. Between the trimmed V and J ends, which lost 1 base and 7 bases, there was a span of 7 bases. With no exceptions, donors were healthy Caucasians. The rearrangement links TRBV20-1 to TRBJ2-2; D is uncertain. Sequences were obtained from cord blood. This clonotype originated in a newborn girl in good health. CDR3 residues: CSARGSGGELFF. The CDR3 bases are TGCAGTGCTAGAGGATCGGGCGGGGAGCTGTTTTTT.